This T cell receptor (beta chain) was obtained from a study of CD8 T cells in Susac syndrome. The multiple sclerosis control group consisted of treatment-naive patients whose relapsing-remitting disease, which was either stable or active, fulfilled revised McDonald criteria. Per germline, CDR1 SGHNT and CDR2 YYREEE (reference sequence). The ends were cut back, 3 bases at V and 1 base at J, with 8 bases in the middle. The CDR3 has 14 residues. Random hexamers were used to reverse transcribe roughly 0.45 to 1 ug of RNA. MiXCR was run by TCRdb on the immunoSEQ multiplex PCR reads, yielding one entry per CDR3 protein. The sample lists approximately 180,000 distinct CDR3 sequences, around 95% occurring once.

The chain has TRBV5-4 and TRBJ1-5; tentative D call: TRBD1 (6 bases). What was sequenced was CD4+ T cells from PBMCs. The clonotype originates from a human donor with multiple sclerosis. CDR3 in DNA: TGTGCCAGCAGCTCACAGGGCAGCAATCAGCCCCAGCATTTT. It encodes CASSSQGSNQPQHF.